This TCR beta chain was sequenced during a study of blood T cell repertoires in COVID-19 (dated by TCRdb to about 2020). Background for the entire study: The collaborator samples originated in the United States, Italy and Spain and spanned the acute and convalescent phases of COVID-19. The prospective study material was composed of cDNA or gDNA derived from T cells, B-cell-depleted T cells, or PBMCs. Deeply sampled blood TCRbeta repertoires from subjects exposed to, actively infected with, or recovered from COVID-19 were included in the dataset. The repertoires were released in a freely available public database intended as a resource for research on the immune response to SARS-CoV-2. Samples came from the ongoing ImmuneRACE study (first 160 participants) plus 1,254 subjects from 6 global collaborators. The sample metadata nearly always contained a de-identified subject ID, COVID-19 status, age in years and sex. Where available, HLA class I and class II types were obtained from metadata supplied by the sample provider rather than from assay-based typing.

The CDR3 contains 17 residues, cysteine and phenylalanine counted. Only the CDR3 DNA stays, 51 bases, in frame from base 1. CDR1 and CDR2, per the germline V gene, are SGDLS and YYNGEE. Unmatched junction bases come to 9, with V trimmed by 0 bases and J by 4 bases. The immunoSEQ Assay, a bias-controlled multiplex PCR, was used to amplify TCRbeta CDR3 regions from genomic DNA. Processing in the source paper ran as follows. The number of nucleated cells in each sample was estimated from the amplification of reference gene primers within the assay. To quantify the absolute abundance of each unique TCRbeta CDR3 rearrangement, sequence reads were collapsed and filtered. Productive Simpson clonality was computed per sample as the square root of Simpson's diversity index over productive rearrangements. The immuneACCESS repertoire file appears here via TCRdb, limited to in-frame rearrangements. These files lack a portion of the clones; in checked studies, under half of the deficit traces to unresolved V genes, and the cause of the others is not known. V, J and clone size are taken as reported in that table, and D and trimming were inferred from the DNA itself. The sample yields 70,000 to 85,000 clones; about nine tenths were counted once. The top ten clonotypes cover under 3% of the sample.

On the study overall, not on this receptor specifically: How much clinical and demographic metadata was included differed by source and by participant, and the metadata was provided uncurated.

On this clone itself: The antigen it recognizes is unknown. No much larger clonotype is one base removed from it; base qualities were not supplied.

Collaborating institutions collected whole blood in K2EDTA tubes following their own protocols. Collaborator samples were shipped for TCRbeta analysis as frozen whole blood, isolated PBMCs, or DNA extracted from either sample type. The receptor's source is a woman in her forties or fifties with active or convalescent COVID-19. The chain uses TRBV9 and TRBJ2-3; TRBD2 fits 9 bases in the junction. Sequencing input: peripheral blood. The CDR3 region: CASSVGPAGGKSDTQYF. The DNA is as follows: TGTGCCAGCAGCGTAGGCCCAGCGGGGGGCAAATCAGATACGCAGTATTTT.